This T cell receptor beta chain was sequenced during a study of shared clonotypes between healthy human individuals. Terminally differentiated effector memory CD45RA+ cells were left out of the naive CD8 fraction, which was CD45RO-negative and positively selected for CCR7. Remarks on this clone: Within the sample, other DNA sequences also encode this same CDR3.

The table came from immunoSEQ multiplex PCR; TCRdb's copy has only in-frame clones and leaves some out. The sample includes about 1,900,000 clones, approximately 94% of them seen just once. This CDR3 is 13 amino acids long. Trimming took off 3 bases at V and 5 bases at J, with 11 bases between the two ends. Looked up from germline, CDR1 is SGDLS and CDR2 is YYNGEE. Sequences were obtained from naive CD8+ T cells sorted from blood. The TCR comes from a man younger than 30 in good health. The rearrangement joins TRBV9 to TRBJ1-1; D unresolved. CDR3 in amino acids: CASSAGGETEAFF. The CDR3 DNA reads TGTGCCAGCAGCGCGGGAGGTGAAACTGAAGCTTTCTTT.